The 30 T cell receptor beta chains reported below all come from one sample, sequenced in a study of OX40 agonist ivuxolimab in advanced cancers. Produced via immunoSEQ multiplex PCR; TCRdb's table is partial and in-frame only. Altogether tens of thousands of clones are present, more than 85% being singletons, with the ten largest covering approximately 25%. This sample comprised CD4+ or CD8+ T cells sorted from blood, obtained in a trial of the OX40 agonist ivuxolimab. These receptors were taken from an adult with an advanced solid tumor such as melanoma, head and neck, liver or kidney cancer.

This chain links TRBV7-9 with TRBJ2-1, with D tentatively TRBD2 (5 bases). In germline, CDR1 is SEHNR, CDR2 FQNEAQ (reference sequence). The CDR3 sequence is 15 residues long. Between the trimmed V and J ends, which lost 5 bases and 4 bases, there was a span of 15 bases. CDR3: CASSPGDGRYNEQFF. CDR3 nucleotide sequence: TGTGCCAGCAGCCCCGGAGATGGGAGATACAATGAGCAGTTCTTC.

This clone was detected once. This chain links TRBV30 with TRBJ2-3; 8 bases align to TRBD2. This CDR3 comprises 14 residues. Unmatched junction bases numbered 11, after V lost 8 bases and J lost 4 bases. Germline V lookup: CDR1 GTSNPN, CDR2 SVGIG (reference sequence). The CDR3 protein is CARDSGNAPDTQYF. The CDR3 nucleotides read TGTGCCCGGGATAGCGGGAACGCCCCAGATACGCAGTATTTT.

CDR3 sequence (DNA): TGTGCCAGCAGTGAGCTAGCGGGGTACAATGAGCAGTTCTTC. Its translation: CASSELAGYNEQFF. This chain uses TRBV6-1 with TRBJ2-1; 9 bases are shared with TRBD2. After removal of 3 bases from V and 4 bases from J, the junction contained 1 base not matched to a gene. The germline V gene encodes CDR1 MNHNS and CDR2 SASEGT. The CDR3 covers 14 residues.

The CDR3 nucleotides are TGTGCCAGCAGCTATAGCGGGGGGGCCGAAGATACGCAGTATTTT. Its translation: CASSYSGGAEDTQYF. The V call is TRBV9, the J call TRBJ2-3; TRBD2 matches 11 bases. V lost 4 bases, J lost 5 bases, and 6 bases stayed unmatched. Germline V gene lookup returns CDR1 SGDLS and CDR2 YYNGEE. The CDR3 is made up of 15 amino acids.

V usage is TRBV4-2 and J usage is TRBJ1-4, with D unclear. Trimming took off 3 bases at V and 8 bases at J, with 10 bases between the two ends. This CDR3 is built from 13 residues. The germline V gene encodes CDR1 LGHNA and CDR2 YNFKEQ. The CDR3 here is CASSHPGEEKLFF. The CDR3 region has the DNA TGTGCCAGCAGCCACCCCGGAGAGGAAAAACTGTTTTTT.

CDR3 protein: CASSPPSGGGHYEQYF. The CDR3 coding sequence is TGTGCCAGCTCACCACCCAGTGGCGGGGGGCACTACGAGCAGTACTTC. The J gene is TRBJ2-7, the V gene TRBV18; TRBD2 matches at 8 bases. The CDR3 extends over 16 amino acids. Germline CDR1 and CDR2: KGHSH and LQKENI. The ends lost 0 bases at V and 3 bases at J; junction bases unmatched: 7. Full variable domain (rest looked up from reference TRBV18 and TRBJ2-7): NAGVMQNPRHLVRRRGQEARLRCSPMKGHSHVYWYRQLPEEGLKFMVYLQKENIIDESGMPKERFSAEFPKEGPSILRIQQVVRGDSAAYFCASSPPSGGGHYEQYFGPGTRLTVT.

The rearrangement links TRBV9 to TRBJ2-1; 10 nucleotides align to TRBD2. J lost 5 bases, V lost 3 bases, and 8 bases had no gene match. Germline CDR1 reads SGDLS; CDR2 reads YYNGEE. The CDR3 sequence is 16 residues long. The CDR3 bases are TGTGCCAGCAGCGGATTAGCGGGAGGTACCCACAATGAGCAGTTCTTC. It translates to CASSGLAGGTHNEQFF.

DNA for the CDR3: TGCGCCAGCAGCCAAGAAAGCTCTCCTAATGAAAAACTGTTTTTT. Translation: CASSQESSPNEKLFF. The rearrangement joins TRBV4-3 to TRBJ1-4; D gene ambiguous. Germline V gene data show CDR1 as LGHNA and CDR2 as YSLEER. Trimming shortened V by 0 bases and J by 3 bases, and 8 bases separated the two germline ends. The CDR3 extends over 15 amino acids.

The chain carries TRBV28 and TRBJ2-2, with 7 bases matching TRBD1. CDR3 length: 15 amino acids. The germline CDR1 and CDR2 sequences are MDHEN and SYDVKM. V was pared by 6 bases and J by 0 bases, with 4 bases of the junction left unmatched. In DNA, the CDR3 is TGTGCCAGCAGGCTTACAGGGGCGAACACCGGGGAGCTGTTTTTT. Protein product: CASRLTGANTGELFF. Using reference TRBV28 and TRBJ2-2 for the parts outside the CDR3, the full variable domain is DVKVTQSSRYLVKRTGEKVFLECVQDMDHENMFWYRQDPGLGLRLIYFSYDVKMKEKGDIPEGYSVSREKKERFSLILESASTNQTSMYLCASRLTGANTGELFFGEGSRLTVL.

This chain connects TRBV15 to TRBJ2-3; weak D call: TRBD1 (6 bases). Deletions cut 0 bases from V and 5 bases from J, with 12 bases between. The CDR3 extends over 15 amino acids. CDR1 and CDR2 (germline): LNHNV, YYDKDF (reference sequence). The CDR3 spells CATSRESPRGDTQYF. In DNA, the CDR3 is TGTGCCACCAGCAGAGAGAGTCCCAGGGGAGATACGCAGTATTTT. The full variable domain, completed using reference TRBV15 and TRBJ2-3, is DAMVIQNPRYQVTQFGKPVTLSCSQTLNHNVMYWYQQKSSQAPKLLFHYYDKDFNNEADTPDNFQSRRPNTSFCFLDIRSPGLGDTAMYLCATSRESPRGDTQYFGPGTRLTVL.

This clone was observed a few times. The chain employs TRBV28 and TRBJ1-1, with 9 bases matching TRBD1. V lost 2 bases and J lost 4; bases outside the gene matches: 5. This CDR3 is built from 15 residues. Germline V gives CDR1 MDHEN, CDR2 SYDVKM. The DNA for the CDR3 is TGTGCCAGCAGTTTAAGTTACAGGGGGCGCACTGAAGCTTTCTTT. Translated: CASSLSYRGRTEAFF.

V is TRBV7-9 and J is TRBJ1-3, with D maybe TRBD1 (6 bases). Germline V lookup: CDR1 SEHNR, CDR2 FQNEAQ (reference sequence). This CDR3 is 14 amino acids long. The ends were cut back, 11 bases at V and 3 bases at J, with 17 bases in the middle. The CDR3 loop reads CASGGGRDGNTIYF. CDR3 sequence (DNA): TGTGCCTCCGGAGGGGGTCGGGATGGAAACACCATATATTTT.

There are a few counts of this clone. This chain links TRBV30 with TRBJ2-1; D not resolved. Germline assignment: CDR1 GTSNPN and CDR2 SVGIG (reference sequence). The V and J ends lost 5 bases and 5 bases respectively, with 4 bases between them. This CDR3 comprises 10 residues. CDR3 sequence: CAWGHNEQFF. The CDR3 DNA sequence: TGTGCCTGGGGCCACAATGAGCAGTTCTTC.

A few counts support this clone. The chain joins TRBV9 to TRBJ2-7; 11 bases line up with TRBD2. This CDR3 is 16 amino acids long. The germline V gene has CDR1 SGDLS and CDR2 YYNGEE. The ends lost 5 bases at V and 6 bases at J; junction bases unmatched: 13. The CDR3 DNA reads TGTGCCAGCAGTCTTAATGGGGGACTAGCGGCCGCCGAGCAGTACTTC. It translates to CASSLNGGLAAAEQYF.

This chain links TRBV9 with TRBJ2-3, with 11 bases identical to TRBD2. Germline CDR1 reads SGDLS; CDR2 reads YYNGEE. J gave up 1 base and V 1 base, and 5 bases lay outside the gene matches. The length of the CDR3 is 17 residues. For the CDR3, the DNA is TGTGCCAGCAGCGTACTAGCGGGGGGTGAGGGCACAGATACGCAGTATTTT. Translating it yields CASSVLAGGEGTDTQYF.

DNA for the CDR3: TGTGCCAGCAGCCCGGGAGGCGAGCAGTACTTC. Amino acid sequence: CASSPGGEQYF. V is TRBV6-6 and J is TRBJ2-7, with TRBD2 matching over 7 bases. CDR3 length equals 11 residues. Trimming cost V 6 bases and J 6 bases; bases outside gene matches: 2. Looked up from germline, CDR1 is MNHNY and CDR2 is SVGAGI (reference sequence).

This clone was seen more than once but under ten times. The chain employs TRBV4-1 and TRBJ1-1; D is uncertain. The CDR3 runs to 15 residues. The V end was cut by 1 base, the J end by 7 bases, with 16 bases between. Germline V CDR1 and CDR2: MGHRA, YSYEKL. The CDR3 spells CASSQALSRVDEAFF. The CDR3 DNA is TGCGCCAGCAGCCAAGCCCTATCCCGGGTGGATGAAGCTTTCTTT.

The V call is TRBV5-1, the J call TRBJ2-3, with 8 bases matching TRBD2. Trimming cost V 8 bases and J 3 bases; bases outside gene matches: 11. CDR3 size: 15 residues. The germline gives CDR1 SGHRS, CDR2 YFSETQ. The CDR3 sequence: CARNSPQRETDTQYF. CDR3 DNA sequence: TGCGCCAGAAATTCCCCACAGCGGGAGACAGATACGCAGTATTTT. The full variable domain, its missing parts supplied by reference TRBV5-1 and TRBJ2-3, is KAGVTQTPRYLIKTRGQQVTLSCSPISGHRSVSWYQQTPGQGLQFLFEYFSETQRNKGNFPGRFSGRQFSNSRSEMNVSTLELGDSALYLCARNSPQRETDTQYFGPGTRLTVL.

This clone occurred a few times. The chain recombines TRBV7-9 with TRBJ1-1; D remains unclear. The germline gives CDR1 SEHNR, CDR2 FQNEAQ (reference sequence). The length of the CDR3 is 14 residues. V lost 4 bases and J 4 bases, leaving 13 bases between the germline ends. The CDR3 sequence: CASSSPGWGTEAFF. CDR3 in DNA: TGTGCCAGCAGCTCCCCGGGGTGGGGCACTGAAGCTTTCTTT.

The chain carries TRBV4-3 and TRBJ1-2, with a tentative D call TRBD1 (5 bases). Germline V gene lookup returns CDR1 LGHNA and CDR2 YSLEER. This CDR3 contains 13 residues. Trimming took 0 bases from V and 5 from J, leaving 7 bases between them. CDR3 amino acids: CASSQEGDYGYTF. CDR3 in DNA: TGCGCCAGCAGCCAAGAAGGGGATTATGGCTACACCTTC.

The chain's CDR3 is CASSLVAENTEAFF. CDR3 in DNA: TGTGCCAGCAGTTTAGTCGCGGAGAACACTGAAGCTTTCTTT. The gene calls are TRBV27 and TRBJ1-1; D is unresolved. The CDR3 has 14 amino acids. With 2 bases removed from V and 1 base from J, the gap between germline ends came to 8 bases. Germline loops: CDR1 MNHEY, CDR2 SMNVEV (reference sequence).

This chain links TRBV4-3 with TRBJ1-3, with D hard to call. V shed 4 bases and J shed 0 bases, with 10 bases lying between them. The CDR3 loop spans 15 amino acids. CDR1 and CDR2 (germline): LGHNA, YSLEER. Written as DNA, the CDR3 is TGCGCCAGCAGCCGAGCAGGAAGCTCTGGAAACACCATATATTTT. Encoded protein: CASSRAGSSGNTIYF.

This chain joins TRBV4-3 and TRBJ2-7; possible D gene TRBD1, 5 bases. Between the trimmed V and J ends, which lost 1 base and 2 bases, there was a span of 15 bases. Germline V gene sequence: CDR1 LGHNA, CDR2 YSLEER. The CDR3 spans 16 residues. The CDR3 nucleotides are TGCGCCAGCAGCCAAGGGGCCCAGGGTGGTACCTACGAGCAGTACTTC. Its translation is CASSQGAQGGTYEQYF.

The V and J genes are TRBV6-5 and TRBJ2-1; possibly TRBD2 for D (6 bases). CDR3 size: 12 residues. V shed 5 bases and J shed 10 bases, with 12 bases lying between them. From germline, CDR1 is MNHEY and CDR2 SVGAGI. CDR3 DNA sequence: TGTGCCAGCAGTGCCGGGGGACTCGAGCAGTTCTTC. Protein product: CASSAGGLEQFF.

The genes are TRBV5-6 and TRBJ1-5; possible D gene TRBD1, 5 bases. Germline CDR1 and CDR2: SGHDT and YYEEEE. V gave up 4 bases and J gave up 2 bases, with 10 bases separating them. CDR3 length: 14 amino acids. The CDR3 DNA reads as TGTGCCAGCAGCAACTGGGGGGGCAATCAGCCCCAGCATTTT. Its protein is CASSNWGGNQPQHF.

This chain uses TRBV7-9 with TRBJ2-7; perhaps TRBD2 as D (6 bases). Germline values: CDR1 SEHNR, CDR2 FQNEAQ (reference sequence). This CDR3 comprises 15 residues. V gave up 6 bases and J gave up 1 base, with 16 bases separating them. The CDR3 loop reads CASSSPRDPSYEQYF. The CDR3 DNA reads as TGTGCCAGCAGTTCCCCGCGGGACCCTTCCTACGAGCAGTACTTC. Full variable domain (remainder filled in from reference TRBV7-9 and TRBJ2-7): DTGVSQNPRHKITKRGQNVTFRCDPISEHNRLYWYRQTLGQGPEFLTYFQNEAQLEKSRLLSDRFSAERPKGSFSTLEIQRTEQGDSAMYLCASSSPRDPSYEQYFGPGTRLTVT.

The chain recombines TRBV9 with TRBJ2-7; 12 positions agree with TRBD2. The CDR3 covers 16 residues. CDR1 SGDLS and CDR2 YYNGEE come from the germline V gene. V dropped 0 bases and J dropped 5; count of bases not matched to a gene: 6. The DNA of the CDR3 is TGTGCCAGCAGCGTAGACCTAGCGGGGGGGCGGAACGAGCAGTACTTC. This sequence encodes CASSVDLAGGRNEQYF.

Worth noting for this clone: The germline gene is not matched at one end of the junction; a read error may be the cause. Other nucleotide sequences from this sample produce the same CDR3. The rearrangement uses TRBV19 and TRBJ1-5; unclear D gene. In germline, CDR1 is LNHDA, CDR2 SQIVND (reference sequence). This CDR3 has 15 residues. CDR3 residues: CASSIRGNSNQPQHF. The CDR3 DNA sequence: TGTGCCAGCAGTATACGAGGAAATAGCAATCAGCCCCAGCATTTT.

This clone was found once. The DNA of the CDR3 is TGTGCCAGTCAGGCTTGGGGCAGGCCCTACGAGCAGTACTTC. Encoded protein: CASQAWGRPYEQYF. The J gene is TRBJ2-7, the V gene TRBV27; TRBD1 might be the D (5 bases). Per the germline V gene, CDR1 is MNHEY and CDR2 is SMNVEV (reference sequence). The V and J ends lost 9 bases and 2 bases respectively, with 17 bases between them. The CDR3 is 14 residues long.

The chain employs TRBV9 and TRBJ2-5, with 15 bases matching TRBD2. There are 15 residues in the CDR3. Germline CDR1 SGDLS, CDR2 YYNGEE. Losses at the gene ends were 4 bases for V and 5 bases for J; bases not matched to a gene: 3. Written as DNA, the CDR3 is TGTGCCAGCAGCCTGGGACTAGCGGGAGGTGAGACCCAGTACTTC. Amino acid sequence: CASSLGLAGGETQYF.